Presented here are 20 T cell receptor beta chains from one specimen sequenced in a study of graft-versus-host responses after intestinal transplantation. Sequencing used immunoSEQ multiplex PCR; TCRdb keeps in-frame clones, though not all of them. The table lists roughly 100,000 clones, 91% of them singletons. Antigen specificity for these receptors is unknown. Specimen: unstimulated CD4+ T cells sorted from spleen or lymph node cells, collected before transplant. The receptors shown here come from a human donor who was the organ donor for an intestinal transplant.

V is TRBV7-2 and J is TRBJ2-7; no clear D. The ends were cut back, 2 bases at V and 6 bases at J, with 8 bases in the middle. The CDR3 has 12 residues. CDR1 is SGHTA, CDR2 FQGNSA, per germline. In DNA form, the CDR3 reads TGTGCCAGCAGCTTATACCCGGGCGAGCAGTACTTC. As protein: CASSLYPGEQYF. The full variable domain, in which reference TRBV7-2 and TRBJ2-7 provide the parts outside the CDR3, is GAGVSQSPSNKVTEKGKDVELRCDPISGHTALYWYRQSLGQGLEFLIYFQGNSAPDKSGLPSDRFSAERTGGSVSTLTIQRTQQEDSAVYLCASSLYPGEQYFGPGTRLTVT.

This clone has just one count. This CDR3 is CASSLRGSNTEAFF. CDR3 DNA: TGTGCCAGCAGCTTAAGGGGCAGTAACACTGAAGCTTTCTTT. The V and J genes are TRBV11-3 and TRBJ1-1; D is possibly TRBD1 (5 bases). The CDR3 spans 14 residues. Trimming left V 2 bases short and J 2 bases short, with 9 bases between. Germline assignment: CDR1 SGHNT and CDR2 YENEEA.

V and J are TRBV5-1 and TRBJ1-2, with TRBD1 matching over 7 bases. Germline V CDR1 and CDR2: SGHRS, YFSETQ. The V segment lost 4 bases and the J segment 8 bases; nucleotides outside the gene matches: 5. The CDR3 loop spans 12 amino acids. The CDR3 loop is CASSEGARGYTF. DNA for the CDR3: TGCGCCAGCAGCGAGGGGGCCCGGGGCTACACCTTC.

The chain couples TRBV27 to TRBJ1-5; 9 bases line up with TRBD1. CDR1 and CDR2 from the germline V gene are MNHEY and SMNVEV (reference sequence). V was pared by 6 bases and J by 8 bases, with 11 bases of the junction left unmatched. This CDR3 has 15 amino acids. The CDR3 here is CASSRNRDRVEPQHF. Here the CDR3 DNA reads TGTGCCAGCAGCCGGAACCGGGACAGGGTAGAGCCCCAGCATTTT.

This clone was picked up a small number of times. The CDR3 bases are TGTGCCAGCAGTTACTCAGGGAGCCCCTACGAGCAGTACTTC. Translation gives CASSYSGSPYEQYF. The V call is TRBV6-6, the J call TRBJ2-7, with TRBD2 as a possible D gene (5 bases). The CDR3 is 14 residues long. Per the germline V gene, CDR1 is MNHNY and CDR2 is SVGAGI (reference sequence). Deletions cut 0 bases from V and 2 bases from J, with 8 bases between.

This sequence joins TRBV7-2 and TRBJ2-7, with 9 bases fitting TRBD1. Germline CDR1 is SGHTA and CDR2 is FQGNSA. The CDR3 spans 16 residues. J gave up 5 bases and V 2 bases, and 10 bases lay outside the gene matches. CDR3 loop: CASSLLTGTGLHEQYF. The CDR3 nucleotides read TGTGCCAGCAGCTTATTAACCGGGACAGGGTTACACGAGCAGTACTTC.

The V gene is TRBV11-1, the J gene TRBJ2-7, with TRBD1 matching 9 bases. With 3 bases clipped from V and 3 bases from J, the junction kept 3 bases outside the gene matches. Germline V lookup: CDR1 SGHAT, CDR2 FQDESV (reference sequence). There are 14 residues in the CDR3. CDR3 sequence reads: CASSLMTGGYEQYF. For the CDR3, the DNA is TGTGCCAGCAGCTTGATGACAGGGGGCTACGAGCAGTACTTC.

The genes are TRBV30 and TRBJ1-1; D not certain. Trimming left V 5 bases short and J 4 bases short, with 17 bases between. The CDR3 runs 14 residues. Germline V lookup: CDR1 GTSNPN, CDR2 SVGIG (reference sequence). The CDR3 loop reads CAWGYPGGITEAFF. CDR3 DNA: TGTGCCTGGGGGTATCCGGGTGGAATCACTGAAGCTTTCTTT.

The rearrangement uses TRBV18 and TRBJ1-3, with D tentatively TRBD1 (6 bases). This CDR3 is 17 amino acids long. Trimming removed 1 base from V and 0 bases from J, with 13 bases in between. Germline V gene sequence: CDR1 KGHSH, CDR2 LQKENI. The DNA for the CDR3 is TGTGCCAGCTCACCACTTAACAGGGCGAGCTCTGGAAACACCATATATTTT. The encoded protein is CASSPLNRASSGNTIYF.

The V and J genes are TRBV4-1 and TRBJ2-3, with a tentative D call TRBD1 (5 bases). In germline, CDR1 is MGHRA, CDR2 YSYEKL. The CDR3 is 16 amino acids. V lost 4 bases to trimming and J lost 2 bases, with 16 bases between them. CDR3 DNA sequence: TGCGCCAGCAGCCCGCTGACAGCATCCGACACAGATACGCAGTATTTT. It yields the protein CASSPLTASDTDTQYF.

This chain links TRBV19 with TRBJ2-1, with a tentative D call TRBD1 (5 bases). Germline CDR1 reads LNHDA; CDR2 reads SQIVND (reference sequence). This CDR3 is 13 amino acids long. Trimming shortened V by 2 bases and J by 9 bases, and 11 bases separated the two germline ends. The CDR3 is CASSIPRDSEQFF. CDR3 sequence (DNA): TGTGCCAGTAGTATACCACGAGACAGTGAGCAGTTCTTC.

This chain connects TRBV11-3 to TRBJ2-7; D perhaps matches TRBD1 (6 bases). V was shortened by 5 bases and J by 3 bases, with 11 bases between the two germline ends. The CDR3 has 13 amino acids. CDR1 is SGHNT, CDR2 YENEEA, per germline. CDR3: CASSHQTGYEQYF. CDR3 in DNA: TGTGCCAGCAGCCATCAGACAGGCTACGAGCAGTACTTC.

The chain uses TRBV7-6 and TRBJ1-4, with D unresolved. V dropped 5 bases and J dropped 4 bases, with 17 bases sitting between them. The germline V gene has CDR1 SGHVS and CDR2 FNYEAQ. This CDR3 contains 16 residues. The CDR3 reads CASSPRGREGNEKLFF. As DNA, the CDR3 is TGTGCCAGCAGCCCCCGAGGGAGGGAGGGTAATGAAAAACTGTTTTTT.

This rearrangement joins TRBV28 to TRBJ1-4, with TRBD1 identical over 7 bases. Trimming removed 6 bases from V and 8 bases from J; junction bases left unmatched: 12. This CDR3 is 15 amino acids long. Per the germline V gene, CDR1 is MDHEN and CDR2 is SYDVKM. The DNA for the CDR3 is TGTGCCAGCAGCGGGACGGGGACAGCGTTCGAAAAACTGTTTTTT. Translation: CASSGTGTAFEKLFF.

The genes are TRBV19 and TRBJ2-6, with a possible D match to TRBD1 (7 bases). The CDR3 is 16 amino acids. V lost 5 bases to trimming and J lost 2 bases, with 13 bases between them. CDR1 and CDR2 (germline): LNHDA, SQIVND (reference sequence). This CDR3 is CASSYTRGAGANVLTF. CDR3 bases: TGTGCCAGTAGTTACACCAGGGGGGCTGGGGCCAACGTCCTGACTTTC.

The rearrangement uses TRBV4-2 and TRBJ2-1; 12 bases fit TRBD2. This CDR3 is built from 19 residues. The J segment lost 3 bases and the V segment lost 4 bases, leaving 13 bases of the junction unmatched. Germline CDR1 is LGHNA and CDR2 is YNFKEQ. The DNA for the CDR3 is TGTGCCAGCAGCCCGAACGAGAGACTAGCGGGGGTACTCTACAATGAGCAGTTCTTC. It translates to CASSPNERLAGVLYNEQFF.

The rearrangement uses TRBV6-5 and TRBJ1-5; the match to TRBD1 covers 10 bases. Germline loops: CDR1 MNHEY, CDR2 SVGAGI. This CDR3 is 15 amino acids long. Trimming at V came to 5 bases and at J to 2 bases, leaving 3 bases not matched to a gene. CDR3 sequence (DNA): TGTGCCAGCAGTAGGACAGGGGGTGGCAATCAGCCCCAGCATTTT. It encodes CASSRTGGGNQPQHF.

The chain combines TRBV10-3 with TRBJ2-7, with unresolved D. The ends were cut back, 2 bases at V and 2 bases at J, with 10 bases in the middle. The germline V gene encodes CDR1 ENHRY and CDR2 SYGVKD. The CDR3 has 14 amino acids. CDR3 DNA sequence: TGTGCCATCAGTGAGGGTACCCTAACCTACGAGCAGTACTTC. Its protein is CAISEGTLTYEQYF.

The chain recombines TRBV9 with TRBJ2-7, with D perhaps TRBD1 (5 bases). This CDR3 comprises 15 residues. V shed 0 bases and J shed 3 bases, with 13 bases lying between them. The V gene's germline CDR1 is SGDLS and CDR2 YYNGEE. CDR3 residues: CASSVGLREGYEQYF. For the CDR3, the DNA is TGTGCCAGCAGCGTAGGACTCAGGGAAGGCTACGAGCAGTACTTC.

The V gene is TRBV21-1, the J gene TRBJ1-4. TRBV21-1 is noted as a pseudogene. The CDR3 is 14 residues long. Written as DNA, the CDR3 is TGTGCCAGCAGCAAGAATGCCGGAGATGAAAAACTGTTTTTT. As protein: CASSKNAGDEKLFF.